The present entry profiles one T cell receptor (beta chain) with its context. Its antigen is undetermined. This specimen comes from a study of OX40 agonist ivuxolimab in advanced cancers. For the study at large: Clinicians treated patients with ivuxolimab, an agonistic anti-OX40 (CD134) antibody. General study results and limits: Doses of 0.1 to 3.0 mg/kg were accompanied by clonal expansion of CD4+ and CD8+ blood T cells by week 6.

Autoimmune disease history or systemic immunosuppression meant exclusion. Produced via immunoSEQ multiplex PCR; TCRdb's table is partial and in-frame only. Found here are roughly 56,000 clones, 70% to 90% of them singletons; the top ten hold roughly 4.5%. Looked up from germline, CDR1 is MNHEY and CDR2 is SMNVEV (reference sequence). V lost 3 bases to trimming and J lost 7 bases; unmatched junction nucleotides: 9. The CDR3 has 15 amino acids. The TCR originated in an adult with an advanced solid tumor such as melanoma, head and neck, liver or kidney cancer. The chain links TRBV27 to TRBJ2-7, with 10 nucleotides matching TRBD2. The sample was CD4+ or CD8+ T cells sorted from blood, taken in a trial of the OX40 agonist ivuxolimab. CDR3 sequence reads: CASSFLAGAVVEQYF. In DNA, the CDR3 is TGTGCCAGCAGTTTCCTAGCGGGAGCGGTTGTGGAGCAGTACTTC.